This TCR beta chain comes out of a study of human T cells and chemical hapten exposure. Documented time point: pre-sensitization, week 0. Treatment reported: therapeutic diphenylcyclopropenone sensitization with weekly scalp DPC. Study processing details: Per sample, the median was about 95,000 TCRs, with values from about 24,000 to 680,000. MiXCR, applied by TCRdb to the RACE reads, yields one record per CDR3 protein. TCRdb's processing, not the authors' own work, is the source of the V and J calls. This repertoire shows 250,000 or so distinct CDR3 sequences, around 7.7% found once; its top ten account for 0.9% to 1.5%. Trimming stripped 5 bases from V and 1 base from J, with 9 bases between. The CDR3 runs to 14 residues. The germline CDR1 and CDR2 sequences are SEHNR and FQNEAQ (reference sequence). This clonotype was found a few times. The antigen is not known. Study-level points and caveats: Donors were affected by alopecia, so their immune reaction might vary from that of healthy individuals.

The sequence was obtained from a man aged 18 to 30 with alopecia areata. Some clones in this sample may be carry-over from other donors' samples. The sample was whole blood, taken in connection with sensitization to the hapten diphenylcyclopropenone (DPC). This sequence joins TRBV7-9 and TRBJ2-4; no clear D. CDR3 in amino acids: CASSTDPAKNIQYF. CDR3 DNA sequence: TGTGCCAGCAGCACCGACCCCGCCAAAAACATTCAGTACTTC.